A selection of T cell receptor beta chains follows, all from one sample in a study of blood T cell repertoires in COVID-19. Data came from immunoSEQ multiplex PCR; TCRdb stores just in-frame clones and leaves some out. Of around 190,000 clones listed, about 89% were seen once; the top ten hold under 2%. Sample: peripheral blood. These receptors were taken from a man aged 18 to 29 who had recovered from COVID-19. Each CDR3 is given with its conserved first and last residue. A D gene is named only where the DNA matches it firmly. Expanded clones are given a class, and other clones once, few, many or no size at all.

clone_size: NA; v_call: TRBV12-3/TRBV12-4; d_call: NA; j_call: TRBJ1-2; cdr3_nt: TGTGCCAGCAGTTTATTCAGGGGAAGGGGCTACACCTTC; cdr3_aa: CASSLFRGRGYTF
clone_size: NA; v_call: TRBV7-9; d_call: NA; j_call: TRBJ2-5; cdr3_nt: TGTGCCAGCACCCCGCCTGCGAGTGGTGAGACCCAGTACTTC; cdr3_aa: CASTPPASGETQYF
clone_size: NA; v_call: TRBV28; d_call: TRBD2; j_call: TRBJ2-7; cdr3_nt: TGTGCCAGCAGTTCCGGGGGGGCCCCCTACGAGCAGTACTTC; cdr3_aa: CASSSGGAPYEQYF
clone_size: NA; v_call: TRBV2; d_call: TRBD2; j_call: TRBJ2-2; cdr3_nt: TGTGCCAGCAGTGTGTCTGAGACTAGCGGATTGAACACCGGGGAGCTGTTTTTT; cdr3_aa: CASSVSETSGLNTGELFF
clone_size: NA; v_call: TRBV27; d_call: NA; j_call: TRBJ1-1; cdr3_nt: TGTGCCAGCAGTTCCACTAGGAACACTGAAGCTTTCTTT; cdr3_aa: CASSSTRNTEAFF
clone_size: NA; v_call: TRBV6-5; d_call: TRBD2; j_call: TRBJ2-2; cdr3_nt: TGTGCCAGCAGTAGGAAGCGGGGAAACACCGGGGAGCTGTTTTTT; cdr3_aa: CASSRKRGNTGELFF
clone_size: NA; v_call: TRBV5-1; d_call: NA; j_call: TRBJ1-6; cdr3_nt: TGCGCCAGCAGCTCAGCTTGGAGGCGAGGAGATTCACCCCTCCACTTT; cdr3_aa: CASSSAWRRGDSPLHF
clone_size: NA; v_call: TRBV4-2; d_call: TRBD2; j_call: TRBJ2-1; cdr3_nt: TGTGCCAGCAGCCAGGCCGGGACTAGCGGGAATGATGAGCAGTTCTTC; cdr3_aa: CASSQAGTSGNDEQFF
clone_size: NA; v_call: TRBV7-9; d_call: NA; j_call: TRBJ2-6; cdr3_nt: TGTGCCAGCAGCTCCAGACAGGTAGCCTCTGGGGCCAACGTCCTGACTTTC; cdr3_aa: CASSSRQVASGANVLTF
clone_size: NA; v_call: TRBV28; d_call: NA; j_call: TRBJ1-5; cdr3_nt: TGTGCCAGCAGTAGAGGGTCGGGTCAGCCCCAGCATTTT; cdr3_aa: CASSRGSGQPQHF
clone_size: NA; v_call: TRBV19; d_call: TRBD1; j_call: TRBJ1-1; cdr3_nt: TGTGCCAGTAGTGACCGGACAGGGCGGGGGAACACTGAAGCTTTCTTT; cdr3_aa: CASSDRTGRGNTEAFF
clone_size: NA; v_call: TRBV6-2/TRBV6-3; d_call: TRBD2; j_call: TRBJ2-1; cdr3_nt: TGTGCCAGCAGTTTAACCGGGACTAGCCATTACAATGAGCAGTTCTTC; cdr3_aa: CASSLTGTSHYNEQFF
clone_size: NA; v_call: TRBV4-2; d_call: NA; j_call: TRBJ2-1; cdr3_nt: TGTGCCAGCAGCCAAGAGGGCAGCAACGATGAGCAGTTCTTC; cdr3_aa: CASSQEGSNDEQFF
clone_size: NA; v_call: TRBV28; d_call: TRBD2; j_call: TRBJ2-1; cdr3_nt: TGTGCCAGCAGTTTGACAGCGGGGGATGAGCAGTTCTTC; cdr3_aa: CASSLTAGDEQFF
clone_size: few; v_call: TRBV7-2; d_call: TRBD1; j_call: TRBJ2-7; cdr3_nt: TGTGCCAGCAGCTTAGAGGACAGGGCCTCGGACGAGCAGTACTTC; cdr3_aa: CASSLEDRASDEQYF
clone_size: NA; v_call: TRBV5-4; d_call: TRBD2; j_call: TRBJ2-3; cdr3_nt: TGTGCCAGCAGCCTCCCCACTAGCGGGAGGGCAACAGATACGCAGTATTTT; cdr3_aa: CASSLPTSGRATDTQYF
clone_size: NA; v_call: TRBV27; d_call: TRBD1; j_call: TRBJ2-7; cdr3_nt: TGTGCCAGCTCGAAATGGGGGACAGGGCCATACGAGCAGTACTTC; cdr3_aa: CASSKWGTGPYEQYF
clone_size: once; v_call: TRBV4-1; d_call: TRBD2; j_call: TRBJ2-7; cdr3_nt: TGCGCCAGCAGCCAAGAACCCGGGACTAGCGGGAGTTACGAGCAGTACTTC; cdr3_aa: CASSQEPGTSGSYEQYF
clone_size: NA; v_call: TRBV7-2; d_call: TRBD1; j_call: TRBJ1-2; cdr3_nt: TGTGCCAGCAGCTTAGCGGCCGGGACAGGGAAGTATGGCTACACCTTC; cdr3_aa: CASSLAAGTGKYGYTF
clone_size: NA; v_call: TRBV19; d_call: NA; j_call: TRBJ1-1; cdr3_nt: TGTGCCAGTAGTATAGGGGCCCCTGCCGGGGGACGGACTGAAGCTTTCTTT; cdr3_aa: CASSIGAPAGGRTEAFF
clone_size: NA; v_call: TRBV27; d_call: TRBD2; j_call: TRBJ2-7; cdr3_nt: TGTGCCAGCAGTTTATCGGGGCAGGGACTAACCTACGAGCAGTACTTC; cdr3_aa: CASSLSGQGLTYEQYF
clone_size: NA; v_call: TRBV5-8; d_call: NA; j_call: TRBJ1-1; cdr3_nt: TGTGCCAGCAGCCCAGTAATGGAAGCTTTCTTT; cdr3_aa: CASSPVMEAFF
clone_size: NA; v_call: TRBV5-4; d_call: NA; j_call: TRBJ2-5; cdr3_nt: TGTGCCAGCAGCTTGGGACAGAAAGAGACCCAGTACTTC; cdr3_aa: CASSLGQKETQYF
clone_size: NA; v_call: TRBV6-5; d_call: NA; j_call: TRBJ2-6; cdr3_nt: TGTGCCAGCAGCCAGACTAGGGCTGGGGCCAACGTCCTGACTTTC; cdr3_aa: CASSQTRAGANVLTF
clone_size: NA; v_call: TRBV19; d_call: NA; j_call: TRBJ2-7; cdr3_nt: TGTGCCAGTAGTCGGAGAGTAGGGGGATCCTACGAGCAGTACTTC; cdr3_aa: CASSRRVGGSYEQYF
clone_size: NA; v_call: TRBV28; d_call: NA; j_call: TRBJ2-3; cdr3_nt: TGTGCCAGCAGTTTAGCTGCGGCGCAGTATTTT; cdr3_aa: CASSLAAAQYF
clone_size: NA; v_call: TRBV7-2; d_call: NA; j_call: TRBJ2-1; cdr3_nt: TGTGCCAGCAGCTCAAAGGCAGGGGTTAATGAGCAGTTCTTC; cdr3_aa: CASSSKAGVNEQFF
clone_size: NA; v_call: TRBV6-5; d_call: NA; j_call: TRBJ2-5; cdr3_nt: TGTGCCAGCAGGACCAGGGAGACCCAGTACTTC; cdr3_aa: CASRTRETQYF
clone_size: NA; v_call: TRBV7-2; d_call: NA; j_call: TRBJ2-3; cdr3_nt: TGTGCCAGCAGCCTACTCCTAGAGTCAGATACGCAGTATTTT; cdr3_aa: CASSLLLESDTQYF
clone_size: NA; v_call: TRBV7-2; d_call: TRBD2; j_call: TRBJ2-1; cdr3_nt: TGTGCCAGCAGTAAGAAGCGGGAGACTGAGCAGTTCTTC; cdr3_aa: CASSKKRETEQFF
clone_size: NA; v_call: TRBV7-9; d_call: TRBD1; j_call: TRBJ1-2; cdr3_nt: TGTGCCAGCAGCTTATTACCGGGACAGGGGAACTATGGCTACACCTTC; cdr3_aa: CASSLLPGQGNYGYTF
clone_size: NA; v_call: TRBV6-1; d_call: TRBD2; j_call: TRBJ2-1; cdr3_nt: TGTGCCAGCAGTGACAGAGGGCTAGCGGACTACAATGAGCAGTTCTTC; cdr3_aa: CASSDRGLADYNEQFF
clone_size: NA; v_call: TRBV3-1/TRBV3-2; d_call: TRBD2; j_call: TRBJ2-5; cdr3_nt: TGTGCCAGCAGCCACGACGGACTAGTGGGAATACAAGAGACCCAGTACTTC; cdr3_aa: CASSHDGLVGIQETQYF
clone_size: NA; v_call: TRBV4-1; d_call: NA; j_call: TRBJ2-2; cdr3_nt: TGCGCCAGCAGCCAAACAAGCACCGGGGAGCTGTTTTTT; cdr3_aa: CASSQTSTGELFF
clone_size: NA; v_call: TRBV27; d_call: NA; j_call: TRBJ2-5; cdr3_nt: TGTGCCAGCAGTTTATCGATTGGAGGCGGTGGGGACCAAGAGACCCAGTACTTC; cdr3_aa: CASSLSIGGGGDQETQYF
clone_size: NA; v_call: TRBV7-9; d_call: TRBD1; j_call: TRBJ2-7; cdr3_nt: TGTGCCAGCAGCTACCTGACAGGGCAGGCCTACGAGCAGTACTTC; cdr3_aa: CASSYLTGQAYEQYF
clone_size: NA; v_call: TRBV29-1; d_call: TRBD1; j_call: TRBJ2-7; cdr3_nt: TGCAGCGTTGTGGGAAAGACAGGGAAATCCTACGAGCAGTACTTC; cdr3_aa: CSVVGKTGKSYEQYF
clone_size: few; v_call: TRBV6-6; d_call: NA; j_call: TRBJ1-6; cdr3_nt: TGTGCCGGAGGACGACAGGATAATTCACCCCTCCACTTT; cdr3_aa: CAGGRQDNSPLHF
clone_size: NA; v_call: TRBV11-3; d_call: TRBD2; j_call: TRBJ2-2; cdr3_nt: TGTGCCAGCAGCCCCCGGGGGGCGAACACCGGGGAGCTGTTTTTT; cdr3_aa: CASSPRGANTGELFF
clone_size: NA; v_call: TRBV28; d_call: TRBD2; j_call: TRBJ2-7; cdr3_nt: TGTGCCAGCAGGACCTCCGGGACTACTGGTTGGGAGCAGTACTTC; cdr3_aa: CASRTSGTTGWEQYF
clone_size: NA; v_call: TRBV24-1; d_call: NA; j_call: TRBJ2-1; cdr3_nt: TGTGCCACCAGTGACTCTGACGGGGGATCCTACAATGAGCAGTTCTTC; cdr3_aa: CATSDSDGGSYNEQFF
clone_size: once; v_call: TRBV3-1/TRBV3-2; d_call: TRBD2; j_call: TRBJ2-7; cdr3_nt: TGTGCCAGCAGCCCCCTCCAGCGGGAGGGGTACGAGCAGTACTTC; cdr3_aa: CASSPLQREGYEQYF
clone_size: NA; v_call: TRBV13; d_call: TRBD2; j_call: TRBJ2-7; cdr3_nt: TGTGCCAGCAGCTTAAGACTGGGGGGGGACGAGCAGTACTTC; cdr3_aa: CASSLRLGGDEQYF
clone_size: NA; v_call: TRBV7-9; d_call: TRBD2; j_call: TRBJ2-2; cdr3_nt: TGTGCCAGCAGCCCTCGAAGGGGACTAGCGGAGGGCGGGGAGCTGTTTTTT; cdr3_aa: CASSPRRGLAEGGELFF
clone_size: NA; v_call: TRBV27; d_call: TRBD1; j_call: TRBJ2-1; cdr3_nt: TGTGCCAGTCGGGGGACAGGTAGAAATGAGCAGTTCTTC; cdr3_aa: CASRGTGRNEQFF
clone_size: NA; v_call: TRBV19; d_call: NA; j_call: TRBJ1-1; cdr3_nt: TGTGCCAGTATTTGGGGGCCCACTGAAGCTTTCTTT; cdr3_aa: CASIWGPTEAFF
clone_size: NA; v_call: TRBV5-1; d_call: NA; j_call: TRBJ1-1; cdr3_nt: TGCGCCAGCAGCCCGGACGGCCCGGGGGGCACTGAAGCTTTCTTT; cdr3_aa: CASSPDGPGGTEAFF
clone_size: NA; v_call: TRBV6-5; d_call: TRBD1; j_call: TRBJ1-1; cdr3_nt: TGTGCCAGCAGTCCACGGACAGGGGGCACTGAAGCTTTCTTT; cdr3_aa: CASSPRTGGTEAFF
clone_size: NA; v_call: TRBV12-5; d_call: TRBD1; j_call: TRBJ2-1; cdr3_nt: TGTGCTAGTGGTTCTGACAGGGCCAATGAGCAGTTCTTC; cdr3_aa: CASGSDRANEQFF
clone_size: NA; v_call: TRBV6-6; d_call: TRBD1; j_call: TRBJ1-1; cdr3_nt: TGTGCCAGCAGTCCTTCCAGGGGGCGAATGAGGGACACTGAAGCTTTCTTT; cdr3_aa: CASSPSRGRMRDTEAFF
clone_size: once; v_call: TRBV9; d_call: TRBD2; j_call: TRBJ2-2; cdr3_nt: TGTGCCAGCAGCCTAGGACTAGCGGGGAGGATGGCTACCGGGGAGCTGTTTTTT; cdr3_aa: CASSLGLAGRMATGELFF